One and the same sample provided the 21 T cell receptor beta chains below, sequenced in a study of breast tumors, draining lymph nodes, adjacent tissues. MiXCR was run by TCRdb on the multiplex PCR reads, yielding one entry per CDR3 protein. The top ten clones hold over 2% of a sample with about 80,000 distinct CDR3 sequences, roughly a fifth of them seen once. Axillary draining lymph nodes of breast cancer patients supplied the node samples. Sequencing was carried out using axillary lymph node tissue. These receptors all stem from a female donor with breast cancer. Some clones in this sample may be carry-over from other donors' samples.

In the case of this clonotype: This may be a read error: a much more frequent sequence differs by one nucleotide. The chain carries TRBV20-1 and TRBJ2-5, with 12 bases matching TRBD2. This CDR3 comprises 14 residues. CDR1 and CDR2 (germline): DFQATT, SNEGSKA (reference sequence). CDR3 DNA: TGCAGTGCTACTAGCGGGAGGGAGGAAGACACCCAGCACTTC. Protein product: CSATSGREEDTQHF.

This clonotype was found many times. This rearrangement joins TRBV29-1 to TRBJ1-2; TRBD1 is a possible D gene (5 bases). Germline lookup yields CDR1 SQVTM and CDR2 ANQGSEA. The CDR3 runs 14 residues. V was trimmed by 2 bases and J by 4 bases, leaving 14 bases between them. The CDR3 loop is CSVEKAQGSYGYTF. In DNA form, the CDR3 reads TGCAGCGTTGAAAAGGCCCAGGGCAGCTATGGCTACACCTTC.

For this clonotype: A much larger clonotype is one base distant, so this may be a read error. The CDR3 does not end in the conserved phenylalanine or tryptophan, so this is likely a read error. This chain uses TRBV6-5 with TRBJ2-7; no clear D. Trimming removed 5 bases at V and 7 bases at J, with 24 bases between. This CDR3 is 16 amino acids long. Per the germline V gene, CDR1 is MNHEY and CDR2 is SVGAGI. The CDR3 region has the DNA TGTGCCAGCAGTCCAGTCGCGTCTCCGGGTATTCTGGAGCAGTACTCC. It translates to CASSPVASPGILEQYS.

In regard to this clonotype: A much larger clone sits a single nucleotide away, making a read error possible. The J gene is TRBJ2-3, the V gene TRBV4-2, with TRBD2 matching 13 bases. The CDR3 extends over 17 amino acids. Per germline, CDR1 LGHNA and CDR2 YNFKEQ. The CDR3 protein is CASSKELAGGSTDTQYF. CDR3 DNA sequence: TGTGCCAGCAGCAAAGAACTAGCGGGAGGGAGCACAGATACGCAGTATTTT.

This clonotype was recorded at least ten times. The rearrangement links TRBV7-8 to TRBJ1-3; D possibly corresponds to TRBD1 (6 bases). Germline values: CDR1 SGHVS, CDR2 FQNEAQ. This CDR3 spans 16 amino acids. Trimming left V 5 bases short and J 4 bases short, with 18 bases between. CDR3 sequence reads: CASSPSRRGRGNTIYF. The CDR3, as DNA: TGTGCCAGCAGCCCCAGTCGCCGGGGGCGAGGAAACACCATATATTTT.

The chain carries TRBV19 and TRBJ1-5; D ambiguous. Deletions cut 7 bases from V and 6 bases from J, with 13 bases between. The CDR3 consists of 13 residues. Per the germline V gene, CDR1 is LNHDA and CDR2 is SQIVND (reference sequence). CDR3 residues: CASTRGGIQPQHF. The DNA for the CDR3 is TGTGCCAGTACCCGAGGCGGGATTCAGCCCCAGCATTTT.

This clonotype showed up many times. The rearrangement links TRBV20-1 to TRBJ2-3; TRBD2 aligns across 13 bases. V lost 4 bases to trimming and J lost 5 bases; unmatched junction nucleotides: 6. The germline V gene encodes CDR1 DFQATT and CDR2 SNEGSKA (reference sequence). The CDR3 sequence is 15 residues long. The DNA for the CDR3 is TGCAGTGCTACATCTACTAGCGGGAGGGTAGATACGCAGTATTTT. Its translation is CSATSTSGRVDTQYF.

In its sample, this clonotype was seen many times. The CDR3 is CASSPSGQSPQHF. The CDR3 DNA sequence: TGTGCCAGCAGCCCCTCGGGACAATCGCCCCAGCATTTT. J is TRBJ1-5 and V is TRBV7-9, with a tentative D call TRBD1 (6 bases). V was shortened by 5 bases and J by 9 bases, with 14 bases between the two germline ends. Germline V gene lookup returns CDR1 SEHNR and CDR2 FQNEAQ (reference sequence). The CDR3 length is 13 residues.

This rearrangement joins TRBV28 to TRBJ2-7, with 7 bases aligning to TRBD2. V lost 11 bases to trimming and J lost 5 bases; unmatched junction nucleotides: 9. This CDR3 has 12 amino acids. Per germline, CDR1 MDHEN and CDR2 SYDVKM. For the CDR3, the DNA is TGTGCCTGCGGGACTATAATGCACGAGCAGTACTTC. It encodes CACGTIMHEQYF.

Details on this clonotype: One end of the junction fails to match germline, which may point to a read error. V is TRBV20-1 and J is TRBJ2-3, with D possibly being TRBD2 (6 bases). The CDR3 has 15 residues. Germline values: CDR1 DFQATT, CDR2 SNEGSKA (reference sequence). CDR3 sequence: CSARVLGGTTDTQYF. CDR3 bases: TGCAGTGCCAGAGTGCTGGGGGGAACAACAGATACGCAGTATTTT.

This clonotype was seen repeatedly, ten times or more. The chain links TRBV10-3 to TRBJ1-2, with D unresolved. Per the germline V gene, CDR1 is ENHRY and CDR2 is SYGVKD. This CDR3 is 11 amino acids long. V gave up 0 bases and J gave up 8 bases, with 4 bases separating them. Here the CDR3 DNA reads TGTGCCATCAGTGAGTCGGTAGGCTACACCTTC. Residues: CAISESVGYTF.

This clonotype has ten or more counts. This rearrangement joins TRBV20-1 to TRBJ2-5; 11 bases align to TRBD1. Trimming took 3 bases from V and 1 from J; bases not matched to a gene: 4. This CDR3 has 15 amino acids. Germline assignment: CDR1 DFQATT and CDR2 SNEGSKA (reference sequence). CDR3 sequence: CSARGTGGIQETQYF. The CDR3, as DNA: TGCAGTGCTAGGGGGACAGGGGGAATCCAAGAGACCCAGTACTTC.

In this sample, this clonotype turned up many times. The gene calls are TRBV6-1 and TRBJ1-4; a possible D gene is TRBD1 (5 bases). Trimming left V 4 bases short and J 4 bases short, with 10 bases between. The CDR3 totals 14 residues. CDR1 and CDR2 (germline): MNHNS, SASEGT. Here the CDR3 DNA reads TGTGCCAGCAGTGTTCGTCAGGGTAATGAAAAACTGTTTTTT. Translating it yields CASSVRQGNEKLFF.

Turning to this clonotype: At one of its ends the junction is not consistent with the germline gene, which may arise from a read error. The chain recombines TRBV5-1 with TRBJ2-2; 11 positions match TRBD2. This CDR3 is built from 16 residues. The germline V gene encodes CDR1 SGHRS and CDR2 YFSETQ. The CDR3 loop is CASSLGLAGIGWGAVF. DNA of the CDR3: TGCGCCAGCAGCTTGGGACTAGCGGGAATAGGCTGGGGAGCTGTTTTT.

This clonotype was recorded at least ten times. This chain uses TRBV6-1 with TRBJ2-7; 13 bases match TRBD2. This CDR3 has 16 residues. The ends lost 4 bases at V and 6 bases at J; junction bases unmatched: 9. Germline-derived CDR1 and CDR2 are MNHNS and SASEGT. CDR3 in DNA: TGTGCCAGCAGTGTACCTTATGGACTAGCGGGAGTCGAGCAGTACTTC. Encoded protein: CASSVPYGLAGVEQYF.

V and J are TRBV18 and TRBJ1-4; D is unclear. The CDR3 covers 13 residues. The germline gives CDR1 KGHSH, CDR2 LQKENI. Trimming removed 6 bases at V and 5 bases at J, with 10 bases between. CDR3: CASSRGENEKLFF. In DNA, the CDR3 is TGTGCCAGCTCCCGGGGTGAGAATGAAAAACTGTTTTTT.

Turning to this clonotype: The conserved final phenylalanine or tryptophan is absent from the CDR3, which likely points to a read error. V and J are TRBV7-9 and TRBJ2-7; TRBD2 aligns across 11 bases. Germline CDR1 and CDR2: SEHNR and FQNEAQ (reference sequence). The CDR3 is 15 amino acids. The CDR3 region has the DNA TGTGCTAGCAGTCATAGCGGGAGGGGTGTGGGGGAGCAGTACTCC. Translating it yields CASSHSGRGVGEQYS.

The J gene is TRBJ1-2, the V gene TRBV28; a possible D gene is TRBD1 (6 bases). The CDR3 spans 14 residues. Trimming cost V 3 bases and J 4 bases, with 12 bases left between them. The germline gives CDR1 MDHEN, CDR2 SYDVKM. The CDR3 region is CASSLPGGAYGYTF. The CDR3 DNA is TGTGCCAGCAGTTTGCCCGGGGGGGCCTATGGCTACACCTTC.

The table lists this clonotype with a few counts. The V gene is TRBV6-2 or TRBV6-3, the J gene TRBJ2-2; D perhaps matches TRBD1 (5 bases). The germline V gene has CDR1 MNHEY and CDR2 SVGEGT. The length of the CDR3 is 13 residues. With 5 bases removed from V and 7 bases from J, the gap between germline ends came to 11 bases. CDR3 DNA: TGTGCCAGCAGTCTCAGGGAAGGCGGGGAGCTGTTTTTT. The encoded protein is CASSLREGGELFF.

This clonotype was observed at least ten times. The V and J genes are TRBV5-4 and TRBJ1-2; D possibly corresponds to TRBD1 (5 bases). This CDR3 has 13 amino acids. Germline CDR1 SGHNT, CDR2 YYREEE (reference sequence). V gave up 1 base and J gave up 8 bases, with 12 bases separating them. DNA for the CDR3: TGTGCCAGCAGCTTGAAGGGGCTCACCGGCTACACCTTC. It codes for CASSLKGLTGYTF.

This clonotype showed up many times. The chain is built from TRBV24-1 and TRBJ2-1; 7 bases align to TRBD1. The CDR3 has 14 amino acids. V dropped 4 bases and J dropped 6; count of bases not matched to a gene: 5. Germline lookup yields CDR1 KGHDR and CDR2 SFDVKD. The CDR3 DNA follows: TGTGCCACCAGTGAGGGGTGGACAGGCAATGAGCAGTTCTTC. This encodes CATSEGWTGNEQFF.